A selection of T cell receptor beta chains follows, all from one sample in a study of blood T cell repertoires in COVID-19. The data were produced by immunoSEQ multiplex PCR, yet TCRdb's version contains in-frame clones alone and is incomplete. The sample carries some 310,000 clones, around 87% recorded once. Sequencing used peripheral blood. These receptors were obtained from a woman in her forties with COVID-19, enrolled during active disease. The conserved cysteine and the conserved F or W are not part of the CDR3 here.

j_call v_call cdr3_length cdr3_aa
TRBJ2-2 TRBV7-9 13 ASSLWGANTGELF
TRBJ1-6 TRBV28 13 ASSRTRAANSPLH
TRBJ1-6 TRBV5-1 11 ASSRDSNSPLH
TRBJ2-7 TRBV5-1 14 ASSPQGQPTTYEQY
TRBJ1-1 TRBV6-2/TRBV6-3 14 ASSYFRDNENTEAF
TRBJ1-2 TRBV19 12 ASSADRANYGYT
TRBJ1-1 TRBV29-1 8 SVTGPEAF
TRBJ2-3 TRBV27 19 ASSLRRPGTSGTLGTDTQY
TRBJ2-1 TRBV5-4 12 ASSLGQGNNEQF
TRBJ2-3 TRBV11-3 14 ASSPDGTGRTDTQY
TRBJ1-1 TRBV25-1 9 ASRRGRGAF
TRBJ1-3 TRBV4-1 12 ASRQTGAGNTIY
TRBJ1-1 TRBV5-1 13 ASSPGQGDPRSAF
TRBJ1-2 TRBV24-1 11 ATSDETVYGYT
TRBJ1-4 TRBV7-9 14 ASSIHTGTGGEKLF
TRBJ1-2 TRBV20-1 12 SASLQRGNYGYT
TRBJ2-5 TRBV7-7 12 ASSFTRGEETQY
TRBJ1-5 TRBV2 12 ANSKQGENQPQH
TRBJ2-4 TRBV7-9 15 ASSPLGGSGHKNIQY
TRBJ1-1 TRBV28 12 ASSEQITNTEAF
TRBJ2-5 TRBV7-9 12 ASSPVVGGETQY
TRBJ1-1 TRBV7-2 13 ASSLSGHLNTEAF
TRBJ2-7 TRBV14 13 ASSQGAGGGSEQY
TRBJ2-7 TRBV28 12 ASTPGGDTYEQY
TRBJ2-1 TRBV5-3 14 ARSLAQISSYNEQF
TRBJ1-6 TRBV30 12 AWSAGSGNSPLH
TRBJ1-1 TRBV11-3 13 ASSLDSTDSTEAF
TRBJ1-4 TRBV7-2 12 ASSLGRANEKLF
TRBJ1-1 TRBV7-9 13 ASSSSWGLNTEAF
TRBJ1-2 TRBV3-1/TRBV3-2 11 ASSQKGNYGYT
TRBJ2-7 TRBV2 11 ASKATEDYEQY
TRBJ1-2 TRBV28 11 ASSLPGYYGYT
TRBJ1-4 TRBV19 12 ASSSQGAFEKLF
TRBJ1-1 TRBV28 12 ASSWGDRNTEAF
TRBJ1-5 TRBV3-1/TRBV3-2 11 ASSQSRGQPQH
TRBJ2-7 TRBV6-5 14 ASSYSTGAESYEQY
TRBJ1-5 TRBV19 13 ASSIYGQGNQPQH
TRBJ2-6 TRBV3-1/TRBV3-2 16 ASSPPWGQPSGANVLT
TRBJ2-7 TRBV12-3/TRBV12-4 10 ASSAQGAKQY
TRBJ2-5 TRBV19 13 ASSIGDSTQETQY
TRBJ1-6 TRBV27 11 ATQSSYNSPLH
TRBJ2-1 TRBV12-5 11 ASGLSRSNEQF
TRBJ1-1 TRBV15 12 ATSRGTGRTEAF
TRBJ2-1 TRBV3-1/TRBV3-2 13 ASSPGGGSYNEQF
TRBJ1-1 TRBV28 12 ASSFPRPGTEAF
TRBJ2-3 TRBV5-4 14 ASSLAGEGGTDTQY
TRBJ1-5 TRBV7-2 11 ASSTASNQPQH
TRBJ2-7 TRBV7-9 11 ASSSWRSYEQY
TRBJ2-4 TRBV28 13 ASSSPWGGRNIQY
TRBJ1-1 TRBV9 12 ASSRQGRNTEAF
TRBJ1-4 TRBV18 12 ASSPGQRNEKLF
TRBJ1-5 TRBV4-3 12 ASSQTTGGQPQH
TRBJ1-1 TRBV27 15 ASSLGQGKRMNTEAF
TRBJ1-6 TRBV3-1/TRBV3-2 17 ASSLLRTGKSSYNSPLH
TRBJ2-3 TRBV4-3 12 ASSRTYRTDTQY
TRBJ2-1 TRBV7-9 10 ASSLALGVRF
TRBJ2-7 TRBV9 12 ASSTGVMPYEQY
TRBJ2-1 TRBV5-1 11 ASSKSGYNEQF
TRBJ2-1 TRBV6-5 13 ASSYGTGGRNEQF
TRBJ1-1 TRBV11-2 11 ASNRAVNTEAF